This TCR beta chain came from a study of radiation and T cells in renal cell carcinoma. Details on this clone: A read error may produce the germline difference seen at one junction end.

Repertoires were generated with immunoSEQ multiplex PCR, while TCRdb's copy carries only in-frame clones and drops some. The data show tens of thousands of clones, 82% seen once. Time point defined: baseline pretreatment blood. Noted treatment: 15 Gy SBRT to primary tumor, nephrectomy 4 weeks later. CDR1 is SGHNT, CDR2 YYREEE, per germline (reference sequence). This CDR3 has 15 amino acids. V usage is TRBV5-4 and J usage is TRBJ2-5, with TRBD2 identical over 10 bases. The receptor was isolated from a man in his 60s with renal cell carcinoma. This material consisted of blood, taken from a patient whose treatment included radiotherapy and nephrectomy. CDR3 sequence: CAGTLAGAGGETQHF. The CDR3 DNA is TGTGCCGGCACCCTAGCGGGAGCGGGTGGAGAGACCCAGCACTTC.